The rows below give T cell receptor beta chains drawn from one sample of a study of resident and recirculating memory T cells in vitiligo. The data were produced by immunoSEQ multiplex PCR, yet TCRdb's version contains in-frame clones alone and is incomplete. The sample shows 75,000 to 85,000 clones, under 95% of them seen only once. Sequenced: blood. The receptor set was obtained from a male donor with vitiligo. CDR3s include the opening cysteine and the closing phenylalanine or tryptophan. Fields, in order: J gene, clone size, V gene, D gene, CDR3 DNA, CDR3 protein. A D gene is named only where the DNA matches it firmly. Expanded clones get a size class; other rows say once, few or many, or leave the size out.

J gene: TRBJ1-4; clone size: -; V gene: TRBV6-6; D gene: -; CDR3 DNA: TGTGCCAGCAGCTACCGGAGGGTTGACGAAAAACTGTTTTTT; CDR3 protein: CASSYRRVDEKLFF
J gene: TRBJ2-3; clone size: few; V gene: TRBV29-1; D gene: -; CDR3 DNA: TGCAGCTTCTCGTTCCCGGGAACAGATACGCAGTATTTT; CDR3 protein: CSFSFPGTDTQYF
J gene: TRBJ1-2; clone size: -; V gene: TRBV7-2; D gene: -; CDR3 DNA: TGTGCCAGCAGCTTCTCGGGGGACTATGGCTACACCTTC; CDR3 protein: CASSFSGDYGYTF
J gene: TRBJ2-7; clone size: -; V gene: TRBV28; D gene: -; CDR3 DNA: TGTGCCAGCATGGAGGCAGGCAACTCCTACGAGCAGTACTTC; CDR3 protein: CASMEAGNSYEQYF
J gene: TRBJ1-5; clone size: -; V gene: TRBV28; D gene: TRBD1; CDR3 DNA: TGTGCCAGCAGCACGGGACAGGGAAATCAGCCCCAGCATTTT; CDR3 protein: CASSTGQGNQPQHF
J gene: TRBJ1-1; clone size: -; V gene: TRBV28; D gene: TRBD1; CDR3 DNA: TGTGCCAGCAGGATACCCCTCGGGACAGGGCTGAACACTGAAGCTTTCTTT; CDR3 protein: CASRIPLGTGLNTEAFF
J gene: TRBJ2-5; clone size: -; V gene: TRBV7-7; D gene: -; CDR3 DNA: TGTGCCAGCAGCATTCAGGGGAAGGGGGAGACCCAGTACTTC; CDR3 protein: CASSIQGKGETQYF
J gene: TRBJ1-2; clone size: -; V gene: TRBV5-1; D gene: TRBD1; CDR3 DNA: TGCGCCAGCAGCTTGGGCCGGGACAGAAATATTGGTGGCTACACCTTC; CDR3 protein: CASSLGRDRNIGGYTF
J gene: TRBJ2-7; clone size: -; V gene: TRBV28; D gene: TRBD1; CDR3 DNA: TGTGCCAGCAGTTCCCCCGGGACAGGGACCTACGAGCAGTACTTC; CDR3 protein: CASSSPGTGTYEQYF
J gene: TRBJ2-7; clone size: -; V gene: TRBV28; D gene: -; CDR3 DNA: TGTGCCAGCAGTTTATTCGGGGAGCAGTACTTC; CDR3 protein: CASSLFGEQYF
J gene: TRBJ2-5; clone size: -; V gene: TRBV6-1; D gene: -; CDR3 DNA: TGTGCCAGCAGCCACCTCTGGAGGGGGGGAGAGACCCAGTACTTC; CDR3 protein: CASSHLWRGGETQYF
J gene: TRBJ2-7; clone size: once; V gene: TRBV7-3; D gene: TRBD2; CDR3 DNA: TGTGCCAGCAGCTTATTCCCCCTAGCTCGCGGGAGGTCCTCCTACGAGCAGTACTTC; CDR3 protein: CASSLFPLARGRSSYEQYF
J gene: TRBJ2-7; clone size: -; V gene: TRBV6-5; D gene: -; CDR3 DNA: TGTGCCAGCAGTACACCAAGGACAGCCTACGAGCAGTACTTC; CDR3 protein: CASSTPRTAYEQYF